Presented here are 29 T cell receptor beta chains from one specimen sequenced in a study of control samples from healthy donors and cancer patients. Only in-frame clones appear in the TCRdb table, and some are missing; sequencing was by immunoSEQ multiplex PCR. The repertoire includes approximately 97,000 clones, about 91% of them detected once, and under 2.5% sits in the top ten. Specimen: blood. These TCRs come from a woman aged 18-29 years in good health.

The chain joins TRBV11-3 to TRBJ2-2; 8 nucleotides line up with TRBD2. The CDR3 has 18 residues. With 5 bases clipped from V and 4 bases from J, the junction kept 15 bases outside the gene matches. The germline V gene has CDR1 SGHNT and CDR2 YENEEA. CDR3 amino acids: CASSPGTRGERSTGELFF. The CDR3 region has the DNA TGTGCCAGCAGCCCCGGGACTAGGGGTGAGAGGAGCACCGGGGAGCTGTTTTTT.

The chain combines TRBV29-1 with TRBJ2-5; TRBD2 matches 7 bases. This CDR3 is 13 amino acids long. Germline loops: CDR1 SQVTM, CDR2 ANQGSEA. After removal of 4 bases from V and 5 bases from J, the junction contained 7 bases not matched to a gene. In DNA, the CDR3 is TGCAGCGTTGTGTGGGGGAGGGGCGAGACCCAGTACTTC. It yields the protein CSVVWGRGETQYF.

The CDR3 sequence is CASSLGQGAFSGANVLTF. The CDR3 region has the DNA TGTGCCAGTAGTCTGGGACAGGGGGCTTTCTCTGGGGCCAACGTCCTGACTTTC. V and J are TRBV19 and TRBJ2-6; TRBD1 agrees at 12 bases. Germline trimming cut 5 bases from V and 0 bases from J; bases unmatched to any gene: 5. The CDR3 runs to 18 residues. Germline loops: CDR1 LNHDA, CDR2 SQIVND (reference sequence). The full variable domain, rest sourced from reference TRBV19 and TRBJ2-6, is DGGITQSPKYLFRKEGQNVTLSCEQNLNHDAMYWYRQDPGQGLRLIYYSQIVNDFQKGDIAEGYSVSREKKESFPLTVTSAQKNPTAFYLCASSLGQGAFSGANVLTFGAGSRLTVL.

CDR3 sequence reads: CASNSGDLETQYF. The CDR3 region has the DNA TGTGCCAGCAACTCGGGGGATTTGGAGACCCAGTACTTC. The gene calls are TRBV11-3 and TRBJ2-5; D is possibly TRBD2 (6 bases). Trimming shortened V by 7 bases and J by 5 bases, and 14 bases separated the two germline ends. Germline values: CDR1 SGHNT, CDR2 YENEEA. This CDR3 region has 13 residues.

This rearrangement joins TRBV5-8 to TRBJ2-3; D perhaps matches TRBD2 (7 bases). Germline loops: CDR1 SGHTS, CDR2 YDEGEE. This CDR3 spans 15 amino acids. With 2 bases removed from V and 5 bases from J, the gap between germline ends came to 15 bases. CDR3 DNA: TGTGCCAGCAGCTTTCGGGGGGCAGGCTTAGATACGCAGTATTTT. Protein sequence: CASSFRGAGLDTQYF. Using reference TRBV5-8 and TRBJ2-3 for the parts outside the CDR3, the full variable domain is EAGVTQSPTHLIKTRGQQATLRCSPISGHTSVYWYQQALGLGLQFLLWYDEGEERNRGNFPPRFSGRQFPNYSSELNVNALELEDSALYLCASSFRGAGLDTQYFGPGTRLTVL.

This clone was detected only a few times. This chain links TRBV27 with TRBJ2-7, with 8 nucleotides matching TRBD2. The CDR3 length is 15 residues. Germline CDR1 and CDR2: MNHEY and SMNVEV (reference sequence). J gave up 3 bases and V 2 bases, and 6 bases lay outside the gene matches. This chain's CDR3 is CASSLAGGRRYEQYF. The DNA of the CDR3 is TGTGCCAGCAGTTTAGCGGGAGGACGCCGCTACGAGCAGTACTTC.

The chain carries TRBV24-1 and TRBJ1-2; 7 nucleotides line up with TRBD1. With V trimmed by 9 bases and J by 4 bases, 4 bases remained unmatched. This CDR3 is 12 amino acids long. The germline gives CDR1 KGHDR, CDR2 SFDVKD. CDR3 sequence: CATSRDSYGYTF. DNA for the CDR3: TGTGCCACCTCCCGGGACAGCTATGGCTACACCTTC.

This chain uses TRBV24-1 with TRBJ1-2; 7 nucleotides line up with TRBD1. The CDR3 is 21 residues long. Germline-derived CDR1 and CDR2 are KGHDR and SFDVKD. V gave up 5 bases and J gave up 0 bases; unmatched junction bases: 23. CDR3 sequence reads: CATSGRRSSDRVSQANYGYTF. CDR3 in DNA: TGTGCCACCAGTGGCCGTCGATCTTCTGACAGGGTGAGTCAAGCTAACTATGGCTACACCTTC.

The chain links TRBV11-2 to TRBJ1-6; tentative D call: TRBD1 (5 bases). The V end was cut by 5 bases, the J end by 6 bases, with 14 bases between. CDR3 length: 15 residues. CDR1 SGHAT and CDR2 FQNNGV come from the germline V gene. This chain's CDR3 is CASSLSLGTNSPLHF. Here the CDR3 DNA reads TGTGCCAGCAGCCTAAGTCTTGGGACTAATTCACCCCTCCACTTT.

This chain uses TRBV6-5 with TRBJ1-3; D not certain. V was cut by 1 base and J by 2 bases, with 9 bases left in between. The CDR3 sequence is 15 residues long. Germline-derived CDR1 and CDR2 are MNHEY and SVGAGI. CDR3 loop: CASSYFSGTGNTIYF. CDR3 coding DNA: TGTGCCAGCAGTTACTTTTCTGGGACTGGAAACACCATATATTTT.

This clone came up once. CDR3 sequence reads: CASSATVFDTGELFF. DNA of the CDR3: TGTGCCAGTAGTGCGACAGTATTTGACACCGGGGAGCTGTTTTTT. This chain links TRBV19 with TRBJ2-2, with TRBD1 as a possible D gene (5 bases). The CDR3 spans 15 residues. CDR1 is LNHDA and CDR2 is SQIVND in the germline V gene (reference sequence). Between the trimmed V and J ends, which lost 5 bases and 3 bases, there was a span of 13 bases.

Written as DNA, the CDR3 is TGTGCCAGTAGTAGGGGGGGGCAGGGAGAAAACATTCAGTACTTC. This sequence encodes CASSRGGQGENIQYF. The J gene is TRBJ2-4, the V gene TRBV19; D is possibly TRBD2 (7 bases). Germline V CDR1 and CDR2: LNHDA, SQIVND (reference sequence). This CDR3 is built from 15 residues. Trimming removed 4 bases at V and 5 bases at J, with 15 bases between. Full variable domain (outside the CDR3, taken from reference TRBV19 and TRBJ2-4): DGGITQSPKYLFRKEGQNVTLSCEQNLNHDAMYWYRQDPGQGLRLIYYSQIVNDFQKGDIAEGYSVSREKKESFPLTVTSAQKNPTAFYLCASSRGGQGENIQYFGAGTRLSVL.

This chain links TRBV29-1 with TRBJ1-5; tentative D call: TRBD1 (6 bases). Trimming cost V 4 bases and J 4 bases, with 8 bases left between them. Germline CDR1 and CDR2: SQVTM and ANQGSEA. The CDR3 spans 12 residues. As DNA, the CDR3 is TGCAGCGTTGGAACAGGGAATCAGCCCCAGCATTTT. As protein: CSVGTGNQPQHF.

This chain connects TRBV20-1 to TRBJ1-1, with D unclear. This CDR3 region has 10 residues. Germline V CDR1 and CDR2: DFQATT, SNEGSKA (reference sequence). The V and J ends lost 4 bases and 5 bases respectively, with 5 bases between them. The CDR3 here is CSATRTEAFF. The CDR3 region has the DNA TGCAGTGCTACCCGTACTGAAGCTTTCTTT.

The genes are TRBV25-1 and TRBJ1-2; possible D gene TRBD1, 6 bases. This CDR3 has 14 residues. CDR1 is MGHDK and CDR2 is SYGVNS in the germline V gene. Trimming left V 1 base short and J 7 bases short, with 13 bases between. The CDR3 nucleotides are TGTGCCAGCAGTGAATCCGGCAGGGGAAGTGGCTACACCTTC. This translates into CASSESGRGSGYTF.

This chain joins TRBV6-5 and TRBJ2-1, with 10 positions matching TRBD1. With V trimmed by 7 bases and J by 9 bases, 9 bases remained unmatched. The CDR3 totals 14 residues. Per germline, CDR1 MNHEY and CDR2 SVGAGI. The chain's CDR3 is CASIGTGETSEQFF. The CDR3 DNA reads TGTGCCAGCATTGGGACAGGGGAAACAAGTGAGCAGTTCTTC.

The J gene is TRBJ1-1, the V gene TRBV6-5, with unresolved D. Germline CDR1 MNHEY, CDR2 SVGAGI. The CDR3 sequence is 13 residues long. Trimming cost V 4 bases and J 3 bases, with 9 bases left between them. The CDR3 sequence: CASSSFPYTEAFF. As DNA, the CDR3 is TGTGCCAGCAGTTCTTTCCCATACACTGAAGCTTTCTTT.

This rearrangement joins TRBV15 to TRBJ1-4; D is uncertain. Germline V gene lookup returns CDR1 LNHNV and CDR2 YYDKDF (reference sequence). The CDR3 length is 17 residues. V was cut by 1 base and J by 0 bases, with 12 bases left in between. The CDR3 sequence: CATSRVVTVATNEKLFF. The CDR3 DNA follows: TGTGCCACCAGCAGAGTTGTCACGGTAGCAACTAATGAAAAACTGTTTTTT.

This clone has more than one count but fewer than ten. Here the CDR3 DNA reads TGTGCCAGCAGCTCGGGGACTTATTCCGAGCAGTACTTC. Translation gives CASSSGTYSEQYF. The rearrangement uses TRBV7-6 and TRBJ2-7, with D maybe TRBD2 (6 bases). The CDR3 runs to 13 residues. The V gene's germline CDR1 is SGHVS and CDR2 FNYEAQ. The ends were cut back, 4 bases at V and 6 bases at J, with 13 bases in the middle.

The chain joins TRBV12-1 to TRBJ1-6. TRBV12-1 is marked as a pseudogene. CDR3 size: 17 residues. CDR3 protein: CASSSTFTSIYNSPLHF. DNA of the CDR3: TGTGCCAGCAGCTCCACCTTCACTTCCATCTATAATTCACCCCTCCACTTT.

The chain couples TRBV3-1 (or the pseudogene TRBV3-2) to TRBJ2-7, with TRBD1 matching over 9 bases. The CDR3 covers 16 residues. The junction had 7 bases not matched to a gene; V was cut back by 4 bases and J by 0 bases. From germline, CDR1 is LGHDT and CDR2 YNNKEL (reference sequence). The CDR3 nucleotides are TGTGCCAGCAGCCCGACCGGGACAGGGTACTCCTACGAGCAGTACTTC. Translated: CASSPTGTGYSYEQYF.

The chain links TRBV5-8 to TRBJ2-7; 9 nucleotides line up with TRBD1. This CDR3 is built from 14 residues. CDR1 is SGHTS, CDR2 YDEGEE, per germline. Trimming took 2 bases from V and 5 from J; bases not matched to a gene: 5. CDR3 loop: CASSFMDRGNEQYF. The CDR3 nucleotides read TGTGCCAGCAGCTTTATGGACAGGGGTAACGAGCAGTACTTC.

CDR3 protein: CATSDLGSTGGEHPGELFF. CDR3 DNA sequence: TGTGCCACCAGTGATTTAGGATCCACAGGGGGAGAACATCCCGGGGAGCTGTTTTTT. The chain combines TRBV24-1 with TRBJ2-2; 8 bases align to TRBD1. Trimming removed 1 base from V and 6 bases from J; junction bases left unmatched: 15. The CDR3 runs 19 residues. Germline values: CDR1 KGHDR, CDR2 SFDVKD.

This clone was found a few times. The CDR3 reads CASSFRLPLGKQYF. CDR3 coding DNA: TGTGCCAGCAGTTTTCGACTTCCCCTTGGGAAGCAGTACTTC. This rearrangement joins TRBV28 to TRBJ2-7; D is unclear. V lost 3 bases and J lost 8, with 17 bases in between. CDR1 and CDR2 (germline): MDHEN, SYDVKM. CDR3 length: 14 residues.

This chain joins TRBV4-2 and TRBJ2-6, with D perhaps given as TRBD1 or TRBD2 (5 bases each). The germline V gene encodes CDR1 LGHNA and CDR2 YNFKEQ. The CDR3 sequence is 19 residues long. The V and J ends lost 0 bases and 1 base respectively, with 16 bases between them. CDR3 bases: TGTGCCAGCAGCCAAGAGAATCAAGTAGAGGGGTCTGGGGCCAACGTCCTGACTTTC. This gives the protein CASSQENQVEGSGANVLTF.

This sequence joins TRBV7-2 and TRBJ1-5, with D maybe TRBD1 (5 bases). The length of the CDR3 is 13 residues. With 5 bases removed from V and 7 bases from J, the gap between germline ends came to 12 bases. Germline V gene data show CDR1 as SGHTA and CDR2 as FQGNSA. DNA of the CDR3: TGTGCCAGCAGCGCGGACAAGTCACAGCCCCAGCATTTT. Translated: CASSADKSQPQHF. Full variable domain (remainder filled in from reference TRBV7-2 and TRBJ1-5): GAGVSQSPSNKVTEKGKDVELRCDPISGHTALYWYRQSLGQGLEFLIYFQGNSAPDKSGLPSDRFSAERTGGSVSTLTIQRTQQEDSAVYLCASSADKSQPQHFGDGTRLSIL.

This chain joins TRBV4-3 and TRBJ2-3; D perhaps matches TRBD2 (5 bases). V lost 3 bases to trimming and J lost 5 bases, with 9 bases between them. This CDR3 comprises 13 residues. The germline V gene has CDR1 LGHNA and CDR2 YSLEER. CDR3 loop: CASSQNRGDTQYF. As DNA, the CDR3 is TGCGCCAGCAGCCAGAACCGGGGAGATACGCAGTATTTT.

For the CDR3, the DNA is TGTGCCAGCATCCTAAGGACAAGGTGGTGTGAGACCCAGTACTTC. Amino acid sequence: CASILRTRWCETQYF. This chain joins TRBV7-3 and TRBJ2-5; possible D gene TRBD1, 5 bases. This CDR3 is 15 amino acids long. The ends were cut back, 7 bases at V and 5 bases at J, with 20 bases in the middle. Germline lookup yields CDR1 SGHTA and CDR2 FQGTGA.

The chain joins TRBV28 to TRBJ1-3; D not certain. V dropped 3 bases and J dropped 2 bases, with 17 bases sitting between them. Per the germline V gene, CDR1 is MDHEN and CDR2 is SYDVKM. The CDR3 is made up of 17 amino acids. CDR3: CASSLRSGQTAGNTIYF. CDR3 coding DNA: TGTGCCAGCAGTTTGCGTTCGGGTCAGACCGCTGGAAACACCATATATTTT.